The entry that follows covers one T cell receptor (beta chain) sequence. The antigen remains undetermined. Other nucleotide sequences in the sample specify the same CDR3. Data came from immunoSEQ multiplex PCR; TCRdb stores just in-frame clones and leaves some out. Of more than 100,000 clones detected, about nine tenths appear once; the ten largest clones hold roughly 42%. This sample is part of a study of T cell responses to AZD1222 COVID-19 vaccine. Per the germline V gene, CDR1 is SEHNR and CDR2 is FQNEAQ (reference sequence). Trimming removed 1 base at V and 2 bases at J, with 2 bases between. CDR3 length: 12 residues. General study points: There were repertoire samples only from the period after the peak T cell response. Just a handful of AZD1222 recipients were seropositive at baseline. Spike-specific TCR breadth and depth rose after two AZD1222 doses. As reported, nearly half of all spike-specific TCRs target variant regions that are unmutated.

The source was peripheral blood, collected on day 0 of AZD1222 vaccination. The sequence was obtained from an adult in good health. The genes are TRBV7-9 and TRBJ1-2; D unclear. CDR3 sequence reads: CASSLVNYGYTF. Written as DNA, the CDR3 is TGTGCCAGCAGCTTAGTAAACTATGGCTACACCTTC.